This T cell receptor beta chain was recorded in a study of T cell responses to AZD1222 COVID-19 vaccine. The V gene's germline CDR1 is SGHTA and CDR2 FQGNSA. Trimming took off 1 base at V and 4 bases at J, with 14 bases between the two ends. The CDR3 is 16 amino acids. Some clones are missing from TCRdb's copy, which holds only in-frame ones; the method was immunoSEQ multiplex PCR. The sample comprises about 92,000 clones, 90% to 95% of which are singletons, and 6% to 9% rests with the top ten. The origin of this receptor is an adult in good health. The chain is built from TRBV7-2 and TRBJ2-1; either TRBD1 or TRBD2 may supply D (7 bases each). The material sequenced was peripheral blood, taken on day 0 of AZD1222 vaccination. CDR3 sequence reads: CASSLVPRGGYNEQFF. CDR3 in DNA: TGTGCCAGCAGCTTAGTTCCCAGGGGGGGATACAATGAGCAGTTCTTC.